These T cell receptor beta chains were read from a single sample in a study of beta chain features in type 1 diabetes. Measured with immunoSEQ multiplex PCR; TCRdb has only the in-frame clones, and not every one. The table records about 180,000 clones, 10% to 15% of them present only once. The sample taken for sequencing was central memory CD4+ T cells from blood. These receptors came from a woman younger than 30 in good health. Each CDR3 is given with its conserved first and last residue. The D gene is left open where the match is weak. The size of a clone is reported for some rows only, either as once, few or many, or as a class for expanded clones.

V gene	J gene	clone size	D gene	CDR3 protein	CDR3 DNA
TRBV6-5	TRBJ2-1	NA	TRBD2	CASSEPKLAGGFF	TGTGCCAGCAGTGAACCTAAACTAGCGGGAGGGTTCTTC
TRBV9	TRBJ2-1	NA	NA	CASSVAVASSYNEQFF	TGTGCCAGCAGCGTAGCCGTAGCGAGCTCCTACAATGAGCAGTTCTTC
TRBV5-1	TRBJ2-7	few	NA	CASRPPGRNEQYF	TGCGCCAGCAGGCCCCCAGGGAGGAACGAGCAGTACTTC
TRBV30	TRBJ2-1	many	NA	CAWSESNTVSNEQFF	TGTGCCTGGAGTGAGAGTAATACAGTCTCCAATGAGCAGTTCTTC
TRBV30	TRBJ2-1	few	NA	CAWSPPRGDRYNEQFF	TGTGCCTGGAGTCCCCCCCGGGGTGACCGATACAATGAGCAGTTCTTC
TRBV29-1	TRBJ1-3	few	NA	CSVFGDRTAGNTIYF	TGCAGCGTTTTCGGGGATAGGACTGCGGGAAACACCATATATTTT
TRBV30	TRBJ2-1	few	NA	CAWSVLRSLSNEQFF	TGTGCCTGGAGTGTATTACGAAGTCTAAGCAATGAGCAGTTCTTC
TRBV6-6	TRBJ2-1	few	TRBD2	CASKAGESSYNEQFF	TGTGCCAGCAAGGCGGGAGAGAGTTCCTACAATGAGCAGTTCTTC
TRBV28	TRBJ1-4	few	NA	CASSEQFNEKLFF	TGTGCCAGCAGTGAACAGTTTAATGAAAAACTGTTTTTT
TRBV5-1	TRBJ2-5	few	TRBD1	CASSLVGTTGGRETQYF	TGCGCCAGCAGCTTGGTTGGTACGACAGGGGGCAGGGAGACCCAGTACTTC
TRBV5-1	TRBJ2-7	few	NA	CASSLRTGLESYEQYF	TGCGCCAGCAGCCTCCGTACAGGCCTAGAGAGTTACGAGCAGTACTTC
TRBV27	TRBJ2-7	NA	TRBD1	CASSLRTGAGYEQYF	TGTGCCAGCAGTTTAAGGACAGGGGCCGGCTACGAGCAGTACTTC
TRBV5-1	TRBJ2-1	NA	NA	CASSLWKMETTGNEQFF	TGCGCCAGCAGCTTGTGGAAGATGGAAACTACGGGGAATGAGCAGTTCTTC
TRBV18	TRBJ2-7	NA	NA	CASSPDRSYEQYF	TGTGCCAGCTCACCCGACAGGAGCTACGAGCAGTACTTC
TRBV7-6	TRBJ2-1	NA	TRBD2	CASSFGTSGSNEQFF	TGTGCCAGCAGCTTCGGGACTAGCGGGAGCAATGAGCAGTTCTTC
TRBV6-5	TRBJ2-7	few	NA	CASSISPLGYEQYF	TGTGCCAGCAGCATCTCACCACTAGGCTACGAGCAGTACTTC
TRBV19	TRBJ1-2	NA	TRBD1	CASSIPQGDGYTF	TGTGCCAGTAGTATCCCACAGGGGGATGGCTACACCTTC
TRBV5-1	TRBJ1-2	few	TRBD1	CASSRDSRDYGYTF	TGCGCCAGCAGTCGGGACAGCCGAGACTATGGCTACACCTTC
TRBV7-9	TRBJ2-5	NA	NA	CASSLLAAKETQYF	TGTGCCAGCAGCTTACTGGCCGCAAAAGAGACCCAGTACTTC
TRBV5-1	TRBJ2-7	NA	TRBD1	CASSREGRTGVFYEQYF	TGCGCCAGCAGCCGAGAGGGAAGGACAGGGGTTTTCTACGAGCAGTACTTC
TRBV28	TRBJ2-7	few	NA	CASSFYEGGDEQYF	TGTGCCAGCAGTTTTTACGAGGGAGGAGACGAGCAGTACTTC
TRBV25-1	TRBJ2-6	few	NA	CASSEFTSTGANVLTF	TGTGCCAGCAGTGAATTCACATCAACTGGGGCCAACGTCCTGACTTTC
TRBV19	TRBJ1-1	few	NA	CASSLRYRSVDTEAFF	TGTGCCAGTAGTCTCCGCTACAGGTCTGTCGACACTGAAGCTTTCTTT
TRBV10-3	TRBJ2-7	NA	NA	CAISEYPGYEQYF	TGTGCCATCAGTGAGTATCCCGGCTACGAGCAGTACTTC
TRBV28	TRBJ1-2	NA	NA	CASSLDSYGYTF	TGTGCCAGCAGTTTGGACAGCTATGGCTACACCTTC
TRBV5-4	TRBJ2-1	few	NA	CASSLWHEQFF	TGTGCCAGCAGCTTGTGGCATGAGCAGTTCTTC
TRBV4-1	TRBJ1-4	NA	NA	CASSQAAGDEKLFF	TGCGCCAGCAGCCAAGCGGCAGGGGATGAAAAACTGTTTTTT
TRBV25-1	TRBJ1-4	NA	NA	CASRSFQGKHGEKLFF	TGTGCCAGCAGAAGCTTTCAGGGCAAACATGGGGAAAAACTGTTTTTT
TRBV5-6	TRBJ1-4	few	TRBD1	CASSWGQGEKLFF	TGTGCCAGCAGCTGGGGACAGGGGGAAAAACTGTTTTTT
TRBV27	TRBJ2-1	few	NA	CASSFAASSYNEQFF	TGTGCCAGCAGTTTTGCGGCCAGCTCCTACAATGAGCAGTTCTTC
TRBV11-2	TRBJ2-7	NA	NA	CASSQIRGVYEQYF	TGTGCCAGCAGCCAAATCCGGGGAGTGTACGAGCAGTACTTC